The rows below give T cell receptor beta chains drawn from one sample of a study of T cells in Graves' hyperthyroidism and ophthalmopathy. TCRdb recomputed calls from the multiplex PCR reads with MiXCR, one row per CDR3 protein. The sample has 490,000 or so distinct CDR3 sequences; about 20% are singletons. The sample taken for sequencing was blood. The receptor set was obtained from an older woman with Graves' ophthalmopathy. CDR3s include the opening cysteine and the closing phenylalanine or tryptophan. A D gene is named only where the DNA matches it firmly. Clone size is stated in some rows and not others, as once, few, many or a class when expanded.

size	V	J	D	CDR3	DNA
-	TRBV28	TRBJ2-7	-	CASSLDGAQVSYEQYF	TGTGCCAGCAGTTTAGACGGGGCCCAGGTCTCCTACGAGCAGTACTTC
-	TRBV19	TRBJ2-1	TRBD1	CASSTGYGYEQFF	TGTGCCAGCTCGACAGGGTACGGCTATGAGCAGTTCTTC
-	TRBV2	TRBJ1-4	-	CASSQVYEKLFF	TGTGCCAGCAGTCAGGTGTATGAAAAACTGTTTTTT
-	TRBV19	TRBJ2-2	-	CAIALNTNTGELFF	TGTGCCATAGCTCTGAACACGAACACCGGGGAGCTGTTTTTT
few	TRBV6-2/TRBV6-3	TRBJ1-5	-	CASSLDGDHQPQHF	TGTGCCAGCAGTCTCGACGGGGACCATCAGCCCCAGCATTTT
-	TRBV6-1	TRBJ2-5	TRBD2	CASISVGEGETQYF	TGTGCCAGCATAAGCGTTGGGGAGGGAGAGACCCAGTACTTC
-	TRBV27	TRBJ1-1	TRBD1	CASSLRTGSGTEAFF	TGTGCCAGCAGTTTAAGGACAGGGTCGGGAACTGAAGCTTTCTTT
few	TRBV5-4	TRBJ2-7	-	CASSLEGIGREQYF	TGTGCCAGCAGCTTGGAGGGGATCGGACGCGAGCAGTACTTC
-	TRBV9	TRBJ1-6	-	CASSVDWSNSPLHF	TGTGCCAGCAGCGTTGACTGGAGTAATTCACCCCTCCACTTT
few	TRBV15	TRBJ2-2	TRBD1	CATSRDLLKWDSSNTGELFF	TGTGCCACCAGCAGAGACCTCCTCAAATGGGACAGCTCGAACACCGGGGAGCTGTTTTTT
few	TRBV20-1	TRBJ1-1	-	CSASHPGRVTEAFF	TGCAGTGCTAGCCACCCGGGCAGGGTGACTGAAGCTTTCTTT
many	TRBV9	TRBJ2-1	-	CASSVDRVTYNEQFF	TGTGCCAGCAGCGTAGACAGGGTAACCTACAATGAGCAGTTCTTC
-	TRBV6-1	TRBJ1-6	-	CASSSSPVIIEGNSPLHF	TGTGCCAGCAGTTCATCGCCGGTCATAATCGAGGGCAATTCACCCCTCCACTTT
-	TRBV11-1	TRBJ2-3	-	CASSPPASEGSADTQYF	TGTGCCAGCAGCCCCCCTGCCAGTGAGGGGTCGGCAGATACGCAGTATTTT
few	TRBV10-1	TRBJ2-7	TRBD1	CASSRDRGTYEQYF	TGCGCCAGCTCCCGGGACAGGGGGACCTACGAGCAGTACTTC
few	TRBV9	TRBJ2-7	-	CASSVDPDSGASEQYF	TGTGCCAGCAGCGTAGACCCGGACAGTGGGGCCTCCGAGCAGTACTTC
many	TRBV7-2	TRBJ2-7	TRBD1	CASSPPGQGVSYEQYF	TGTGCCAGCAGCCCCCCCGGACAGGGAGTTTCCTACGAGCAGTACTTC
-	TRBV28	TRBJ1-5	-	CASSQTGLGGNQPQHF	TGTGCCAGCAGTCAGACCGGGCTTGGGGGCAATCAGCCCCAGCATTTT
many	TRBV28	TRBJ2-7	-	CAGGFIEEQYF	TGTGCGGGGGGTTTCATCGAAGAGCAGTACTTC
many	TRBV20-1	TRBJ1-5	-	CSARDPGSNQPQHF	TGCAGTGCTAGAGATCCGGGAAGCAATCAGCCCCAGCATTTT
-	TRBV12-3/TRBV12-4	TRBJ1-5	-	CASSLSHPSPQHF	TGTGCCAGCAGTTTATCACACCCCTCTCCCCAGCATTTT
few	TRBV3-1	TRBJ2-4	-	CASSHSGVDIQYF	TGTGCCAGCAGCCACTCAGGGGTAGACATTCAGTACTTC
-	TRBV24-1	TRBJ2-3	TRBD1	CATSGQGGIADTQYF	TGTGCCACCAGTGGACAGGGTGGTATCGCAGATACGCAGTATTTT
many	TRBV28	TRBJ1-1	TRBD1	CASSLTRGLVAEAFF	TGTGCCAGCAGTTTAACCAGGGGGCTAGTTGCTGAAGCTTTCTTT
few	TRBV18	TRBJ2-5	-	CASRRTGYQETQYF	TGTGCCAGCCGACGAACGGGGTACCAAGAGACCCAGTACTTC
many	TRBV12-3/TRBV12-4	TRBJ1-1	-	CASSTRPNTEAFF	TGTGCCAGCAGCACTCGCCCTAACACTGAAGCTTTCTTT
many	TRBV28	TRBJ2-3	-	CASSPPSELTDTQYF	TGTGCCAGCAGTCCGCCCAGTGAGTTGACAGATACGCAGTATTTT
many	TRBV20-1	TRBJ1-1	TRBD1	CSAHYDRGDDTEAFF	TGCAGTGCTCACTACGACAGGGGGGATGACACTGAAGCTTTCTTT
few	TRBV18	TRBJ1-1	TRBD1	CASSPLQGAENTEAFF	TGTGCCAGCTCACCGTTACAGGGGGCGGAGAATACTGAAGCTTTCTTT
many	TRBV28	TRBJ2-7	TRBD2	CASSFLSGLAGGAYEQYF	TGTGCCAGCAGTTTCCTTTCGGGACTAGCGGGAGGGGCCTACGAGCAGTACTTC
once	TRBV6-2/TRBV6-3	TRBJ2-1	-	CASSYRGRVYEQFF	TGTGCCAGCAGTTACCGAGGGAGAGTGTACGAGCAGTTCTTC
-	TRBV20-1	TRBJ2-7	-	CSAPRPYEQYF	TGCAGTGCTCCTCGCCCCTACGAGCAGTACTTC
once	TRBV27	TRBJ2-7	TRBD2	CASSFGRDYQSYEQYF	TGTGCCAGCAGTTTCGGCAGGGACTATCAATCCTACGAGCAGTACTTC
few	TRBV9	TRBJ2-1	TRBD2	CASSAAGGAYNEQFF	TGTGCCAGCAGCGCGGCGGGGGGGGCCTACAATGAGCAGTTCTTC
-	TRBV9	TRBJ2-1	-	CASSFVGGALDEQFF	TGTGCCAGCAGCTTCGTGGGGGGCGCTTTAGATGAGCAGTTCTTC
many	TRBV3-1	TRBJ1-6	-	CASSQDAWNLHF	TGTGCCAGCAGCCAAGACGCGTGGAACCTCCACTTT
-	TRBV20-1	TRBJ2-1	TRBD2	CSARGGAQYNEQFF	TGCAGTGCCCGCGGGGGAGCCCAATACAATGAGCAGTTCTTC
-	TRBV30	TRBJ2-1	TRBD1	CAWSKVQGGYEQFF	TGTGCCTGGAGTAAAGTACAGGGGGGCTATGAGCAGTTCTTC
-	TRBV30	TRBJ2-7	-	CAWSEGGEQYF	TGTGCCTGGAGTGAGGGCGGCGAGCAGTACTTC
many	TRBV12-5	TRBJ2-7	-	CASGPPGPSSEQYF	TGTGCTAGTGGACCCCCCGGACCGTCTAGCGAGCAGTACTTC
many	TRBV12-3/TRBV12-4	TRBJ1-6	-	CASSLSGVNSPLHF	TGTGCCAGCAGTTTGTCAGGAGTTAATTCACCCCTCCACTTT
few	TRBV19	TRBJ2-7	-	CASSITLPYEQYF	TGTGCCAGTAGTATCACGTTACCCTACGAGCAGTACTTC
-	TRBV4-1	TRBJ2-7	TRBD2	CASSQEASGRAWEQYF	TGCGCCAGCAGCCAAGAAGCTAGCGGGAGGGCCTGGGAGCAGTACTTC
-	TRBV5-1	TRBJ1-6	TRBD1	CASSQDRVMSPLHF	TGCGCCAGCAGCCAGGACAGGGTGATGTCACCCCTCCACTTT
many	TRBV28	TRBJ2-3	-	CASSLFRESTDTQYF	TGTGCCAGCAGTTTATTTCGGGAATCCACAGATACGCAGTATTTT
-	TRBV19	TRBJ1-6	TRBD1	CASCRQGLLNSPLHF	TGTGCCAGCTGCCGACAGGGGTTGCTGAATTCACCCCTCCACTTT
many	TRBV7-2	TRBJ1-2	-	CASSLNRDNYGYTF	TGTGCCAGCAGCTTAAACCGGGACAACTATGGCTACACCTTC
few	TRBV30	TRBJ1-2	-	CANTGDFYGYTF	TGTGCGAACACGGGGGATTTCTATGGCTACACCTTC
-	TRBV9	TRBJ1-4	TRBD1	CASSVDTGGSGEKLFF	TGTGCCAGCAGCGTAGATACAGGGGGCTCTGGTGAAAAACTGTTTTTT
few	TRBV6-1	TRBJ2-3	TRBD2	CASTDGGTSGMMGTQYF	TGTGCCAGCACCGACGGGGGGACTAGCGGGATGATGGGTACGCAGTATTTT
few	TRBV19	TRBJ1-2	-	CASSILTVTGITNYGYTF	TGTGCCAGTAGTATCCTTACCGTTACAGGGATTACTAACTATGGCTACACCTTC
-	TRBV20-1	TRBJ2-5	-	CSAGRGSQETQYF	TGCAGTGCTGGGCGGGGTTCACAAGAGACCCAGTACTTC
many	TRBV28	TRBJ2-7	TRBD2	CASKGLAAAYEQYF	TGTGCCAGCAAGGGACTAGCGGCCGCCTACGAGCAGTACTTC
few	TRBV15	TRBJ2-7	TRBD1	CATATGGHEQYF	TGTGCCACCGCAACAGGGGGCCACGAGCAGTACTTC